A selection of T cell receptor beta chains follows, all from one sample in a study of cytotoxic CD8 clonotypes in ibrutinib-treated CLL. Assay used: immunoSEQ multiplex PCR; TCRdb lists only in-frame clones, some missing. Counted here are 250,000 to 350,000 clones, 60% to 80% occurring once; the ten biggest clones make up roughly 5.7%. The specimen comprised PBMCs, sampled at disease progression, from a patient treated with ibrutinib. The source of these receptors is a human donor with chronic lymphocytic leukemia. CDR3s include the opening cysteine and the closing phenylalanine or tryptophan. A D gene is named only where the DNA matches it firmly. Rows may omit the clone size; those that give it use once, few, many or a size class.

J,D,V,size,CDR3,DNA
TRBJ2-7,-,TRBV14,-,CASSPEKASREQYF,TGTGCCAGCAGCCCCGAAAAGGCGAGTCGAGAGCAGTACTTC
TRBJ2-3,-,TRBV4-3,-,CASSQEGTYADTQYF,TGCGCCAGCAGCCAAGAAGGGACCTACGCAGATACGCAGTATTTT
TRBJ2-1,-,TRBV6-6,-,CASRHRARGMGNEQFF,TGTGCCAGCAGGCATCGTGCTAGGGGCATGGGCAATGAGCAGTTCTTC
TRBJ2-1,-,TRBV9,-,CASSAEGILLNEQFF,TGTGCCAGCAGCGCAGAAGGGATTTTATTAAATGAGCAGTTCTTC
TRBJ2-3,-,TRBV7-2,-,CASSPKWSDTQYF,TGTGCCAGCAGCCCTAAGTGGAGCGATACGCAGTATTTT
TRBJ2-1,-,TRBV19,-,CASSISNRGSTFF,TGTGCCAGTAGTATATCGAATCGGGGGAGTACGTTCTTC
TRBJ1-6,-,TRBV6-6,-,CASSSHQRQGNSPLHF,TGTGCCAGCAGTTCCCACCAGAGGCAGGGGAATTCACCCCTCCACTTT
TRBJ2-7,-,TRBV7-9,-,CASSLGGPSEQYF,TGTGCCAGCAGCTTAGGGGGGCCGAGCGAGCAGTACTTC
TRBJ2-2,-,TRBV7-9,-,CASSLEPLGTGFTGELFF,TGTGCCAGCAGCTTAGAACCCCTCGGGACTGGCTTCACCGGGGAGCTGTTTTTT
TRBJ2-5,-,TRBV6-5,-,CASRALQETQYF,TGTGCCAGCAGGGCGTTACAAGAGACCCAGTACTTC
TRBJ2-7,TRBD1,TRBV5-1,-,CASSVRDRDYEQYF,TGCGCCAGCAGCGTCCGGGACAGGGACTACGAGCAGTACTTC
TRBJ2-2,TRBD2,TRBV5-1,-,CASSLGTTTHTGELFF,TGCGCCAGCAGCTTAGGGACTACCACACACACCGGGGAGCTGTTTTTT
TRBJ2-2,TRBD2,TRBV4-1,once,CASSLGSGRTNTGELFF,TGCGCCAGCAGCCTCGGATCCGGGAGGACGAACACCGGGGAGCTGTTTTTT
TRBJ2-7,TRBD2,TRBV4-3,-,CASSVGGGSYEQYF,TGCGCCAGCAGTGTGGGAGGCGGGAGCTACGAGCAGTACTTC
TRBJ2-1,TRBD2,TRBV7-9,-,CASRSPGGLHNEQFF,TGTGCCAGCAGGTCCCCGGGGGGACTGCACAATGAGCAGTTCTTC
TRBJ1-1,-,TRBV19,-,CASSIDRWLETEAFF,TGTGCCAGTAGTATTGACAGGTGGTTGGAGACTGAAGCTTTCTTT
TRBJ2-3,TRBD2,TRBV11-2,once,CASSLRREGLLLYF,TGTGCCAGCAGCTTACGGCGGGAGGGCCTTTTGCTGTATTTT
TRBJ1-1,-,TRBV6-6,-,CASSSQKGTEGAFF,TGTGCCAGCAGTTCTCAAAAGGGGACCGAAGGAGCTTTCTTT
TRBJ1-2,-,TRBV2,-,CASSEISGQLYGYTF,TGTGCCAGCAGTGAAATATCGGGACAACTCTATGGCTACACCTTC
TRBJ2-7,-,TRBV10-2,few,CASNPGTRYEQYF,TGCGCCAGCAACCCCGGGACTCGCTACGAGCAGTACTTC
TRBJ2-1,TRBD1,TRBV18,-,CASSPVAGGEFDEQFF,TGTGCCAGCTCACCAGTGGCAGGGGGCGAGTTCGATGAGCAGTTCTTC
TRBJ2-3,TRBD1,TRBV2,-,CASRTTGAAAQYF,TGTGCCAGCAGGACTACAGGGGCAGCAGCGCAGTATTTT
TRBJ2-7,TRBD1,TRBV7-2,-,CASSSGQGVYF,TGTGCCAGCAGCTCCGGACAGGGGGTATACTTC
TRBJ2-5,-,TRBV28,-,CASSRTEPLETQYF,TGTGCCAGCAGTCGGACGGAGCCCTTGGAGACCCAGTACTTC
TRBJ2-1,-,TRBV2,-,CASSEGVLYNEQFF,TGTGCCAGCAGTGAAGGGGTACTCTACAATGAGCAGTTCTTC
TRBJ1-2,-,TRBV6-5,-,CASSAHLGGRYTF,TGTGCCAGCAGTGCCCACTTGGGGGGTCGCTACACCTTC
TRBJ2-1,TRBD1,TRBV11-3,once,CASSLTDRGWNEQFF,TGTGCCAGCAGCTTAACCGACAGGGGCTGGAATGAGCAGTTCTTC
TRBJ1-1,-,TRBV5-1,-,CASSLNPTRNTEAFF,TGCGCCAGCAGCTTAAACCCGACCAGGAACACTGAAGCTTTCTTT
TRBJ2-3,TRBD2,TRBV5-4,-,CASRLAGGTDTQYF,TGTGCCAGCAGGCTAGCGGGGGGCACAGATACGCAGTATTTT
TRBJ2-6,-,TRBV19,-,CASSFLRDSGANVLTF,TGTGCCAGTAGTTTTCTAAGGGACTCTGGGGCCAACGTCCTGACTTTC
TRBJ2-1,TRBD1,TRBV5-1,-,CASSTGQGYNEQFF,TGCGCCAGCAGCACTGGACAGGGGTACAATGAGCAGTTCTTC
TRBJ2-7,-,TRBV5-6,-,CASSSTGYGGRVYEQYF,TGTGCCAGCAGCTCGACGGGGTATGGGGGGCGAGTCTACGAGCAGTACTTC
TRBJ2-1,-,TRBV11-3,-,CASSFERGDEQFF,TGTGCCAGCAGCTTCGAGAGAGGGGATGAGCAGTTCTTC
TRBJ1-2,-,TRBV18,-,CASSPYGGGYGYTF,TGTGCCAGCTCACCTTATGGAGGGGGCTATGGCTACACCTTC
TRBJ1-6,-,TRBV21-1,-,CASSRPSGTGGGSPLHF,TGTGCCAGCAGCAGACCCTCCGGGACAGGGGGCGGTTCACCCCTCCACTTT
TRBJ2-7,-,TRBV20-1,-,CSANDGYEQYF,TGCAGTGCTAACGACGGGTACGAGCAGTACTTC
TRBJ2-7,-,TRBV5-4,-,CASSLPGPSSYEQYF,TGTGCCAGCAGCTTGCCAGGGCCTAGCTCCTACGAGCAGTACTTC
TRBJ2-7,TRBD2,TRBV5-1,-,CASSLAVAGGPYEQYF,TGCGCCAGCAGCTTGGCCGTAGCGGGAGGGCCTTACGAGCAGTACTTC
TRBJ1-2,TRBD1,TRBV7-8,-,CASEPWDRGVYGYTF,TGTGCCAGCGAACCCTGGGACAGGGGAGTCTATGGCTACACCTTC
TRBJ1-2,-,TRBV29-1,-,CSVGWGGYTF,TGCAGCGTCGGTTGGGGGGGCTACACCTTC
TRBJ2-1,-,TRBV2,-,CASSGLTGYFF,TGTGCCAGCAGTGGCCTGACGGGTTACTTCTTC
TRBJ1-2,-,TRBV6-5,-,CASSSAGKFWYGYTF,TGTGCCAGCAGTTCGGCAGGGAAATTCTGGTATGGCTACACCTTC
TRBJ1-5,-,TRBV21-1,-,CASRKSRFWGAYSNQPQHF,TGTGCCAGCAGGAAAAGTAGGTTTTGGGGGGCCTATAGCAATCAGCCCCAGCATTTT
TRBJ2-7,-,TRBV27,few,CASSPAGLKRYEQYF,TGTGCCAGCAGCCCAGCCGGGTTAAAACGTTACGAGCAGTACTTC
TRBJ2-1,TRBD2,TRBV5-4,-,CASSLGTSGSVDEQFF,TGTGCCAGCAGCTTGGGTACTAGCGGGAGTGTCGATGAGCAGTTCTTC
TRBJ2-7,-,TRBV27,few,CASSLSGPYEQYF,TGTGCCAGCAGTTTATCCGGCCCCTACGAGCAGTACTTC
TRBJ2-7,-,TRBV13,-,CASSDTQRHAGTYEQYF,TGTGCCAGCAGCGATACCCAAAGACATGCGGGAACCTACGAGCAGTACTTC
TRBJ2-2,-,TRBV7-3,-,CASSLSLPNTGELFF,TGTGCCAGCAGCTTAAGTCTACCGAACACCGGGGAGCTGTTTTTT
TRBJ2-3,-,TRBV9,-,CASSGTGSTDTQYF,TGTGCCAGCAGCGGGACGGGTTCAACAGATACGCAGTATTTT
TRBJ2-7,TRBD2,TRBV7-2,-,CASSPSGSGSYEQYF,TGTGCCAGCAGCCCGAGCGGGAGCGGCTCCTACGAGCAGTACTTC
TRBJ2-4,-,TRBV2,-,CASSERVWGGQAKNIQYF,TGTGCCAGCAGTGAGAGGGTGTGGGGGGGCCAAGCCAAAAACATTCAGTACTTC
TRBJ2-7,-,TRBV27,-,CASSLGGNGEQYF,TGTGCCAGCAGTTTAGGAGGGAATGGCGAGCAGTACTTC
TRBJ1-1,-,TRBV5-4,-,CASSLAGRTAGTEAFF,TGTGCCAGCAGCTTGGCCGGAAGAACAGCGGGGACTGAAGCTTTCTTT
TRBJ2-7,-,TRBV21-1,-,CASSPTQGTPRSSYEQYF,TGTGCCAGCAGCCCCACCCAAGGGACTCCCAGGAGCTCCTACGAGCAGTACTTC
TRBJ2-2,-,TRBV19,-,CASSMRVLANTGELFF,TGTGCCAGTAGTATGAGGGTGCTCGCGAACACCGGGGAGCTGTTTTTT